These T cell receptor beta chains were read from a single sample in a study of blood T cell repertoires in COVID-19. Only in-frame clones appear in the TCRdb table, and some are missing; sequencing was by immunoSEQ multiplex PCR. The sample has about 270,000 clones, 80% to 95% seen once. Source material: PBMCs or T cells enriched from blood (not recorded which). The origin of the receptors is a man aged 40-50 years who had been exposed to COVID-19. Both conserved end residues are part of each CDR3. The order of the fields is J gene, clone size, D gene, V gene, CDR3 protein, CDR3 DNA. D genes are given only for firm matches. Size is stated for part of the rows, as once, few or many counts, or as a class when the clone is expanded.

j_call: TRBJ2-5
clone_size: .
d_call: .
v_call: TRBV20-1
cdr3_aa: CSAKTTETQYF
cdr3_nt: TGCAGTGCCAAGACTACAGAGACCCAGTACTTC

j_call: TRBJ1-1
clone_size: .
d_call: .
v_call: TRBV28
cdr3_aa: CASSLYREGDTEAFF
cdr3_nt: TGTGCCAGCAGTTTATATCGGGAGGGCGACACTGAAGCTTTCTTT

j_call: TRBJ1-1
clone_size: .
d_call: .
v_call: TRBV28
cdr3_aa: CASSSGTRSTEAFF
cdr3_nt: TGTGCCAGCAGTTCCGGGACACGGTCGACTGAAGCTTTCTTT

j_call: TRBJ2-5
clone_size: .
d_call: TRBD1
v_call: TRBV6-5
cdr3_aa: CASSPGQGFSETQYF
cdr3_nt: TGTGCCAGCAGTCCGGGACAGGGGTTTTCGGAGACCCAGTACTTC

j_call: TRBJ1-4
clone_size: .
d_call: .
v_call: TRBV12-3/TRBV12-4
cdr3_aa: CASSRIEEKLFF
cdr3_nt: TGTGCCAGCAGTCGAATAGAGGAAAAACTGTTTTTT

j_call: TRBJ1-1
clone_size: .
d_call: .
v_call: TRBV18
cdr3_aa: CASSRVEGDEAFF
cdr3_nt: TGTGCCAGCTCCCGCGTTGAGGGGGATGAAGCTTTCTTT

j_call: TRBJ1-2
clone_size: .
d_call: .
v_call: TRBV6-5
cdr3_aa: CASSYTRGKGYTF
cdr3_nt: TGTGCCAGCAGTTATACCCGCGGAAAGGGCTACACCTTC

j_call: TRBJ1-1
clone_size: few
d_call: .
v_call: TRBV3-1/TRBV3-2
cdr3_aa: CASSQALEAFF
cdr3_nt: TGTGCCAGCAGCCAAGCTCTGGAAGCTTTCTTT

j_call: TRBJ1-1
clone_size: .
d_call: TRBD1
v_call: TRBV4-1
cdr3_aa: CASSPTWTGTGNTEAFF
cdr3_nt: TGCGCCAGCAGCCCCACCTGGACGGGGACAGGGAACACTGAAGCTTTCTTT

j_call: TRBJ2-7
clone_size: .
d_call: TRBD2
v_call: TRBV27
cdr3_aa: CASSGTSGTYEQYF
cdr3_nt: TGTGCCAGCAGTGGGACTAGCGGCACCTACGAGCAGTACTTC

j_call: TRBJ2-1
clone_size: once
d_call: .
v_call: TRBV18
cdr3_aa: CASSPSPPPTIDQFF
cdr3_nt: TGTGCCAGCTCACCATCCCCCCCGCCCACAATCGATCAGTTCTTC

j_call: TRBJ2-2
clone_size: .
d_call: TRBD1
v_call: TRBV28
cdr3_aa: CASSPGQLNTGELFF
cdr3_nt: TGTGCCAGCAGCCCGGGACAGCTGAACACCGGGGAGCTGTTTTTT

j_call: TRBJ1-2
clone_size: .
d_call: .
v_call: TRBV20-1
cdr3_aa: CSASFGGYGYTF
cdr3_nt: TGCAGTGCTAGTTTCGGAGGCTATGGCTACACCTTC

j_call: TRBJ2-1
clone_size: .
d_call: TRBD2
v_call: TRBV6-1
cdr3_aa: CASSGSGRALAYNEQFF
cdr3_nt: TGTGCCAGCAGTGGTAGCGGGAGGGCCTTAGCCTACAATGAGCAGTTCTTC

j_call: TRBJ1-2
clone_size: .
d_call: .
v_call: TRBV16
cdr3_aa: CASSREIMPGYYGYTF
cdr3_nt: TGTGCCAGCAGCCGTGAAATCATGCCGGGGTACTATGGCTACACCTTC

j_call: TRBJ1-5
clone_size: once
d_call: .
v_call: TRBV19
cdr3_aa: CASTNSISPHSNQPQHF
cdr3_nt: TGTGCCAGTACTAATTCTATCTCGCCCCATAGCAATCAGCCCCAGCATTTT

j_call: TRBJ2-1
clone_size: .
d_call: TRBD2
v_call: TRBV7-3
cdr3_aa: CASSLTSGSLPYNEQFF
cdr3_nt: TGTGCCAGCAGCTTAACTAGCGGGAGTCTACCCTACAATGAGCAGTTCTTC

j_call: TRBJ2-2
clone_size: .
d_call: TRBD2
v_call: TRBV30
cdr3_aa: CAWSPGGPGELFF
cdr3_nt: TGTGCCTGGAGCCCGGGAGGGCCTGGGGAGCTGTTTTTT

j_call: TRBJ2-7
clone_size: .
d_call: .
v_call: TRBV30
cdr3_aa: CAWSLRGRGNEQYF
cdr3_nt: TGTGCCTGGAGTTTGAGGGGCAGGGGCAACGAGCAGTACTTC

j_call: TRBJ2-7
clone_size: .
d_call: TRBD2
v_call: TRBV19
cdr3_aa: CASSISSGSPYEQYF
cdr3_nt: TGTGCCAGTAGTATATCTAGCGGGAGCCCATACGAGCAGTACTTC

j_call: TRBJ2-7
clone_size: .
d_call: TRBD1
v_call: TRBV29-1
cdr3_aa: CSAKQGATYEQYF
cdr3_nt: TGCAGCGCGAAACAGGGGGCCACCTACGAGCAGTACTTC

j_call: TRBJ2-1
clone_size: .
d_call: TRBD2
v_call: TRBV4-3
cdr3_aa: CASSSRTSGNEQFF
cdr3_nt: TGCGCCAGCAGCTCTCGGACTAGCGGGAATGAGCAGTTCTTC

j_call: TRBJ1-5
clone_size: .
d_call: TRBD1
v_call: TRBV4-1
cdr3_aa: CASSLGQGDNQPQHF
cdr3_nt: TGCGCCAGCAGCCTAGGACAGGGGGATAATCAGCCCCAGCATTTT

j_call: TRBJ2-5
clone_size: .
d_call: .
v_call: TRBV7-2
cdr3_aa: CASSLQGTAQTQYF
cdr3_nt: TGTGCCAGCAGCTTACAGGGTACGGCGCAGACCCAGTACTTC

j_call: TRBJ2-2
clone_size: .
d_call: .
v_call: TRBV10-3
cdr3_aa: CASQGPNTGELFF
cdr3_nt: TGTGCCTCACAGGGACCGAACACCGGGGAGCTGTTTTTT

j_call: TRBJ2-1
clone_size: .
d_call: TRBD2
v_call: TRBV11-2
cdr3_aa: CASSFLLAHNEQFF
cdr3_nt: TGTGCCAGCAGCTTCTTACTAGCGCACAATGAGCAGTTCTTC

j_call: TRBJ1-1
clone_size: .
d_call: TRBD1
v_call: TRBV3-1/TRBV3-2
cdr3_aa: CASRTGGMNTEAFF
cdr3_nt: TGTGCCTCTCGGACAGGGGGCATGAACACTGAAGCTTTCTTT

j_call: TRBJ1-4
clone_size: .
d_call: TRBD1
v_call: TRBV28
cdr3_aa: CASSTSGGGEKLFF
cdr3_nt: TGTGCCAGCAGTACCTCAGGGGGAGGAGAAAAACTGTTTTTT

j_call: TRBJ2-7
clone_size: .
d_call: TRBD2
v_call: TRBV7-9
cdr3_aa: CASSLWTSQAAYEQYF
cdr3_nt: TGTGCCAGCAGCTTATGGACTAGCCAAGCCGCCTACGAGCAGTACTTC

j_call: TRBJ2-2
clone_size: .
d_call: .
v_call: TRBV19
cdr3_aa: CATHRRGNTGELFF
cdr3_nt: TGTGCCACGCACCGTCGGGGTAATACCGGGGAGCTGTTTTTT

j_call: TRBJ2-7
clone_size: .
d_call: TRBD1
v_call: TRBV6-2/TRBV6-3
cdr3_aa: CASSPKPRQGILLEQYF
cdr3_nt: TGTGCCAGCAGCCCAAAACCGCGACAGGGTATTCTCCTCGAGCAGTACTTC

j_call: TRBJ1-6
clone_size: .
d_call: TRBD1
v_call: TRBV9
cdr3_aa: CASSPRDRDDSPLHF
cdr3_nt: TGTGCCAGCAGCCCCCGGGACAGGGACGATTCACCCCTCCACTTT

j_call: TRBJ2-1
clone_size: .
d_call: TRBD2
v_call: TRBV10-3
cdr3_aa: CAISETVAGGEQFF
cdr3_nt: TGTGCCATCAGTGAGACGGTAGCGGGAGGGGAGCAGTTCTTC

j_call: TRBJ2-5
clone_size: .
d_call: .
v_call: TRBV4-1
cdr3_aa: CASSQSGIQETQYF
cdr3_nt: TGCGCCAGCAGCCAATCCGGGATCCAAGAGACCCAGTACTTC

j_call: TRBJ2-2
clone_size: .
d_call: TRBD2
v_call: TRBV7-3
cdr3_aa: CASSLGSGRTGELFF
cdr3_nt: TGTGCCAGCAGCTTAGGAAGCGGGAGGACCGGGGAGCTGTTTTTT

j_call: TRBJ2-1
clone_size: .
d_call: .
v_call: TRBV29-1
cdr3_aa: CSVGRDRAYNEQFF
cdr3_nt: TGCAGCGTTGGGAGGGACAGAGCCTACAATGAGCAGTTCTTC

j_call: TRBJ2-1
clone_size: few
d_call: .
v_call: TRBV6-5
cdr3_aa: CASSSFRQLNEQFF
cdr3_nt: TGTGCCAGCAGTTCCTTCAGACAGCTAAATGAGCAGTTCTTC

j_call: TRBJ1-3
clone_size: .
d_call: .
v_call: TRBV14
cdr3_aa: CASSQEGTLARNTIYF
cdr3_nt: TGTGCCAGCAGCCAAGAGGGGACACTTGCAAGAAACACCATATATTTT

j_call: TRBJ1-5
clone_size: .
d_call: .
v_call: TRBV11-2
cdr3_aa: CASSLTGLQPQHF
cdr3_nt: TGTGCCAGCAGCTTAACGGGACTTCAGCCCCAGCATTTT

j_call: TRBJ2-7
clone_size: .
d_call: .
v_call: TRBV5-5
cdr3_aa: CASSLDTRTATYEQYF
cdr3_nt: TGTGCCAGCAGCTTGGATACGCGGACAGCAACCTACGAGCAGTACTTC

j_call: TRBJ1-3
clone_size: .
d_call: .
v_call: TRBV30
cdr3_aa: CAWRGVGAGKPYNTIYF
cdr3_nt: TGTGCCTGGAGAGGCGTCGGGGCGGGAAAACCTTACAACACCATATATTTT

j_call: TRBJ2-4
clone_size: .
d_call: .
v_call: TRBV19
cdr3_aa: CASTVGPGVIQYF
cdr3_nt: TGTGCCAGTACGGTTGGACCCGGGGTCATTCAGTACTTC